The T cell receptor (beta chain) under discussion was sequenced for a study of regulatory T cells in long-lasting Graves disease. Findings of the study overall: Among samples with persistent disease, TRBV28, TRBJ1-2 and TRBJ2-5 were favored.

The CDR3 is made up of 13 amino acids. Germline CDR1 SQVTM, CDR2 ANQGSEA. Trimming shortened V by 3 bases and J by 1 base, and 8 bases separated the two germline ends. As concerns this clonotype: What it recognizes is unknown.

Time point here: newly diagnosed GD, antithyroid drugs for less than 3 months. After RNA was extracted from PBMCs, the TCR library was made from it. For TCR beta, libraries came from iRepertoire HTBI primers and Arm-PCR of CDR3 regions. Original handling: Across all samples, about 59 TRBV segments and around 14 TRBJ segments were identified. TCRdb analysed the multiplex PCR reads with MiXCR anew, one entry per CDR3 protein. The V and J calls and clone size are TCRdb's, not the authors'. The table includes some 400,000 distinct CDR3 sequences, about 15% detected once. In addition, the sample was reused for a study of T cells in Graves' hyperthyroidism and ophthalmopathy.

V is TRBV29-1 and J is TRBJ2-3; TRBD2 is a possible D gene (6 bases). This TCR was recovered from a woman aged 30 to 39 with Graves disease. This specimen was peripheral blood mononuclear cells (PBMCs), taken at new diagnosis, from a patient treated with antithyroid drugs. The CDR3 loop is CSVEGGGTDTQYF. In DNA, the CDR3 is TGCAGCGTTGAGGGGGGAGGCACAGATACGCAGTATTTT.